This record covers a single T cell receptor (beta chain). Authors' analysis steps: Counts of nucleated cells, estimated from reference gene primer amplification, were obtained. Clones were sequenced by immunoSEQ multiplex PCR, and TCRdb holds only the in-frame ones, with some missing. The V and J calls and clone size are taken from that table; D and trimming were inferred from the DNA. The sample lists roughly 50,000 clones; roughly 83% were seen once. This sample is drawn from a study of blood T cell repertoires in COVID-19. Study details: Italy, Spain and the United States were the sources of the convalescent and acute COVID-19 samples. The cDNA or gDNA used as material had been derived from T cells, B-cell-depleted T cells, or PBMCs.

Per germline, CDR1 MRHNA and CDR2 SNTAGT. The CDR3 totals 16 residues. V shed 2 bases and J shed 3 bases, with 14 bases lying between them. Sequencing input: peripheral blood. The receptor was derived from a human donor in a cohort sampled during active COVID-19. The chain joins TRBV6-4 to TRBJ1-5; D possibly corresponds to TRBD1 (6 bases). CDR3 sequence (DNA): TGTGCCAGCAGTGACCGTTTAGGGGGTCTCAATCAGCCCCAGCATTTT. It yields the protein CASSDRLGGLNQPQHF.